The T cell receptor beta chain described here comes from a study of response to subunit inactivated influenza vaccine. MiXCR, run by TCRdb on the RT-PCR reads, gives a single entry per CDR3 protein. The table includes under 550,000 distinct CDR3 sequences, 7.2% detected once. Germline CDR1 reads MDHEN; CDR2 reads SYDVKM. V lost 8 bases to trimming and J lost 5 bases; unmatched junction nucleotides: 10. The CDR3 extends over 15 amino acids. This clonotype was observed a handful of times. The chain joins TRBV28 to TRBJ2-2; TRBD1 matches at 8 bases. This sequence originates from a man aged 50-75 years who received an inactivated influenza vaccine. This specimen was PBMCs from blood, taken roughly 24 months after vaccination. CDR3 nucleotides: TGTGCCAGCCGGACAGGGAGTCAATTAACCGGGGAGCTGTTTTTT. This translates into CASRTGSQLTGELFF.